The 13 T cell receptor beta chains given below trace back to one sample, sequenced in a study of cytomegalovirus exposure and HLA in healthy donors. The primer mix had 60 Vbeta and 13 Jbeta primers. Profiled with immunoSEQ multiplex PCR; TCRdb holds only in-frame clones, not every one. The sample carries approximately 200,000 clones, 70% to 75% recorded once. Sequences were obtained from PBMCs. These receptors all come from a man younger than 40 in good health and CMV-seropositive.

The CDR3 spells CASSYGRGTEAFF. The CDR3, as DNA: TGTGCCAGCAGTTACGGGCGGGGCACTGAAGCTTTCTTT. The rearrangement links TRBV6-5 to TRBJ1-1; D unclear. The V end lost 2 bases, the J end lost 4 bases, and 8 bases lay between the germline ends. This CDR3 comprises 13 residues. Germline values: CDR1 MNHEY, CDR2 SVGAGI.

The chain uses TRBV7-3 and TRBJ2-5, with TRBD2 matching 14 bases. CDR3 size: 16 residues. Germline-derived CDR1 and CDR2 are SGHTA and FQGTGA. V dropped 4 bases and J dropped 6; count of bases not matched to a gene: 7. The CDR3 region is CASSSQTSGGAKTQYF. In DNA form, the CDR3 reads TGTGCCAGCAGCTCCCAGACTAGCGGGGGGGCGAAGACCCAGTACTTC.

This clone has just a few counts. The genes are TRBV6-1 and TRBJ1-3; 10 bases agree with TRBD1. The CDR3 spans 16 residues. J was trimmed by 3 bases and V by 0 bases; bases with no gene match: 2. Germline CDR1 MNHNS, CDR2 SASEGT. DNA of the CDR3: TGTGCCAGCAGTGAAGCGACAGGGGGCTTTGGAAACACCATATATTTT. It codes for CASSEATGGFGNTIYF.

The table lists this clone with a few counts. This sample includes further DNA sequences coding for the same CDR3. The CDR3 coding sequence is TGCGCCAGCAGCCAAGGACAGGGAGCCTACGAGCAGTACTTC. Protein product: CASSQGQGAYEQYF. The chain employs TRBV4-1 and TRBJ2-7; 7 bases align to TRBD1. CDR1 and CDR2 (germline): MGHRA, YSYEKL. This CDR3 is built from 14 residues. V lost 1 base, J lost 2 bases, and 2 bases stayed unmatched.

The CDR3 reads CASGLGGAAEAFF. The CDR3 region has the DNA TGTGCTAGTGGTTTGGGGGGAGCTGCTGAAGCTTTCTTT. The chain carries TRBV12-5 and TRBJ1-1, with D hard to call. The CDR3 is 13 residues long. Germline CDR1 is LGHNT and CDR2 is FRNRAP. Between the trimmed V and J ends, which lost 1 base and 6 bases, there was a span of 9 bases. The complete variable domain, with remaining parts taken from reference TRBV12-5 and TRBJ1-1, reads DARVTQTPRHKVTEMGQEVTMRCQPILGHNTVFWYRQTMMQGLELLAYFRNRAPLDDSGMPKDRFSAEMPDATLATLKIQPSEPRDSAVYFCASGLGGAAEAFFGQGTRLTVV.

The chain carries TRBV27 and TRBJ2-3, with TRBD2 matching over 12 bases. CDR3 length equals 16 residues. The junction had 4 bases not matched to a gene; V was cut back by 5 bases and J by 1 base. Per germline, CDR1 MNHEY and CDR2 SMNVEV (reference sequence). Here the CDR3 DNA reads TGTGCCAGCAGTCCAGGACTAGCGGGGCGCACAGATACGCAGTATTTT. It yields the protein CASSPGLAGRTDTQYF.

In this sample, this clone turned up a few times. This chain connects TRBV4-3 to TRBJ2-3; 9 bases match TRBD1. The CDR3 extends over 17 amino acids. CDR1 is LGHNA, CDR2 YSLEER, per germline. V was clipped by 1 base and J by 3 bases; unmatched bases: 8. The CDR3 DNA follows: TGCGCCAGCAGCCAAGGGTTCGACAGGGGGAGAACAGATACGCAGTATTTT. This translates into CASSQGFDRGRTDTQYF.

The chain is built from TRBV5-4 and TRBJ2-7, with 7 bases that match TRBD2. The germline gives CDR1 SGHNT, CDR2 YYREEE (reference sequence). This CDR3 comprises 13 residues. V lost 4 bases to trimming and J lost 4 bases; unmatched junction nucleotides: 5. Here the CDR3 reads CASSPWGGYEQYF. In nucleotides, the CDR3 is TGTGCCAGCAGCCCCTGGGGGGGTTACGAGCAGTACTTC. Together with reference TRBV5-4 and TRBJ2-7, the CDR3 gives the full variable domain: ETGVTQSPTHLIKTRGQQVTLRCSSQSGHNTVSWYQQALGQGPQFIFQYYREEENGRGNFPPRFSGLQFPNYSSELNVNALELDDSALYLCASSPWGGYEQYFGPGTRLTVT.

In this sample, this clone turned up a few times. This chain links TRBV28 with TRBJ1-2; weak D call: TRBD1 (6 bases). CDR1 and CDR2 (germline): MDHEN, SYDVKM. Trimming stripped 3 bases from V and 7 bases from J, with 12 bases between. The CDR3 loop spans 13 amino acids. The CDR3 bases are TGTGCCAGCAGTTTGAGGGGAGGGGGTGGCTACACCTTC. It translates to CASSLRGGGGYTF.

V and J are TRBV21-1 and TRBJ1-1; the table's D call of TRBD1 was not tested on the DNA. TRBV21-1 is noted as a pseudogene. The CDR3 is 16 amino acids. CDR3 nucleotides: TGTGCCAGCAGCAGATGGGACAGGGGTTTGCGGACTGAAGCTTTCTTT. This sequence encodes CASSRWDRGLRTEAFF.

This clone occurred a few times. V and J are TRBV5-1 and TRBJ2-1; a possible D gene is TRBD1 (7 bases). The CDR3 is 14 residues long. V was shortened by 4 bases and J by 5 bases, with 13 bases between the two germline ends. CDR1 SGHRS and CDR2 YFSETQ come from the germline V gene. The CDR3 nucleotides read TGCGCCAGCAGCCGGGGCAGGGGGGACAATGAGCAGTTCTTC. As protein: CASSRGRGDNEQFF.

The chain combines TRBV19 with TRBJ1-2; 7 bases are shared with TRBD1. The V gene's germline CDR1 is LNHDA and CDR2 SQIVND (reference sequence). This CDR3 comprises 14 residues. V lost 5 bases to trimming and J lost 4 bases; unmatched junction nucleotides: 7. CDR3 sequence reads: CASSPRTGLYGYTF. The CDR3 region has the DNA TGTGCCAGTAGTCCCCGGACAGGCCTCTATGGCTACACCTTC.

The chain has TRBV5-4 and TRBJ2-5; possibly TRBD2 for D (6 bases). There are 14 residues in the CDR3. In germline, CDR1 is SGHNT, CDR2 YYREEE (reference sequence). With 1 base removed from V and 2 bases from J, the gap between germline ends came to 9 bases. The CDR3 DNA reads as TGTGCCAGCAGCTTGAGCGGGCTGCAAGAGACCCAGTACTTC. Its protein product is CASSLSGLQETQYF.